This T cell receptor (beta chain) stems from a study of blood T cell repertoires in COVID-19. Study-level information: Sites across the United States, Italy and Spain contributed samples from acute and convalescent COVID-19.

Per the authors' pipeline: Amplification with reference gene primers provided the estimates of nucleated cell counts. Profiled with immunoSEQ multiplex PCR; TCRdb holds only in-frame clones, not every one. V, J and clone size derive from that table, while D and trimming were established from the DNA sequence. The data show 310,000 or so clones, roughly 90% seen once. This CDR3 spans 17 amino acids. The V gene end was trimmed by 2 bases and the J gene end by 3 bases; junction bases not matched to a gene: 8. Germline V gene sequence: CDR1 SGDLS, CDR2 YYNGEE. Sequencing was done on a sample of peripheral blood. The chain is built from TRBV9 and TRBJ2-2; 9 nucleotides line up with TRBD1. This receptor was identified in a man between 18 and 35 years old who had recovered from COVID-19. CDR3 residues: CASSVRAGTGYTGELFF. CDR3 DNA sequence: TGTGCCAGCAGCGTGAGGGCCGGGACAGGGTACACCGGGGAGCTGTTTTTT.